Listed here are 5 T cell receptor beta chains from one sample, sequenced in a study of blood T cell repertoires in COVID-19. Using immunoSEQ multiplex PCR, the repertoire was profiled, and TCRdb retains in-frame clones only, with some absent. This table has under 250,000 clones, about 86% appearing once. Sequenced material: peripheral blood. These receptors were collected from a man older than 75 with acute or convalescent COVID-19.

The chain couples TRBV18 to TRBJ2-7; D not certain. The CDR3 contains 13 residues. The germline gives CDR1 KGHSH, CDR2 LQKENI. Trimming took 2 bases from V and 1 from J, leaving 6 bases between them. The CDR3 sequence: CASSPTRSYEQYF. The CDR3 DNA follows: TGTGCCAGCTCACCAACGCGATCCTACGAGCAGTACTTC.

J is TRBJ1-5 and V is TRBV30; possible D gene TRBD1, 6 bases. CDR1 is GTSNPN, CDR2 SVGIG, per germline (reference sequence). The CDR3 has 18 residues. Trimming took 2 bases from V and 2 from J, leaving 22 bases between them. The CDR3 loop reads CAWSRNPLRGDGNQPQHF. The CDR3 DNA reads TGTGCCTGGAGTCGAAATCCCCTCAGGGGTGACGGCAATCAGCCCCAGCATTTT. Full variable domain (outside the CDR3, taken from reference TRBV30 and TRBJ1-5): SQTIHQWPATLVQPVGSPLSLECTVEGTSNPNLYWYRQAAGRGLQLLFYSVGIGQISSEVPQNLSASRPQDRQFILSSKKLLLSDSGFYLCAWSRNPLRGDGNQPQHFGDGTRLSIL.

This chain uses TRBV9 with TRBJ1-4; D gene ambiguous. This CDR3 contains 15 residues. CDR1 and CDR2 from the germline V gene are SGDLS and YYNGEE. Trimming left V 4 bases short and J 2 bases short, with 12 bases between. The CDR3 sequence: CASSPAAGTNEKLFF. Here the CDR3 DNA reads TGTGCCAGCAGCCCAGCGGCGGGGACTAATGAAAAACTGTTTTTT.

CDR3 in DNA: TGTGCCAGCACCCCCCCGGCGGCGTACAATGAGCAGTTCTTC. Encoded protein: CASTPPAAYNEQFF. The chain joins TRBV28 to TRBJ2-1; no clear D. The length of the CDR3 is 14 residues. Germline CDR1 and CDR2: MDHEN and SYDVKM. Trimming stripped 7 bases from V and 4 bases from J, with 14 bases between.

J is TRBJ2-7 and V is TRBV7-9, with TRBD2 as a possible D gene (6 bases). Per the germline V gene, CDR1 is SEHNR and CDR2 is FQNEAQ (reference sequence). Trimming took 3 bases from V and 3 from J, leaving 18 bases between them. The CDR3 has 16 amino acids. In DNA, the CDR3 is TGTGCCAGCAGCTTGAACGACCCGGGACTGGGCTACGAGCAGTACTTC. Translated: CASSLNDPGLGYEQYF.